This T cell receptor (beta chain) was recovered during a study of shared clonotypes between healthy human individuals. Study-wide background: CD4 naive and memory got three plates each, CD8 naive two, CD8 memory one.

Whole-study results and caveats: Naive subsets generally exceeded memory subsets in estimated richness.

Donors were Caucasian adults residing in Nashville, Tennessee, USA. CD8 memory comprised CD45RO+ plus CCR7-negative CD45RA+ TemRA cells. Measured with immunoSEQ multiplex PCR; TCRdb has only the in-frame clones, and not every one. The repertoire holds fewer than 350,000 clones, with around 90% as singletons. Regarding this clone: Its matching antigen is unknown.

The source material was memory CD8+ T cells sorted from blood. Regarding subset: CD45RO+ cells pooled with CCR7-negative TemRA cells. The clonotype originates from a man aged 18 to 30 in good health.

The CDR3, as DNA: TGTGCCAGTAGTATAGTTGGGGGCGAAAGTAATTCACCCCTCCACTTT. It specifies CASSIVGGESNSPLHF. The chain combines TRBV19 with TRBJ1-6; maybe TRBD1 (6 bases). The germline CDR1 and CDR2 sequences are LNHDA and SQIVND (reference sequence). V was cut by 1 base and J by 6 bases, with 13 bases left in between. This CDR3 region has 16 residues.